This is a list of T cell receptor beta chains from one sample in a study of beta chain features in type 1 diabetes. Some clones are missing from TCRdb's copy, which holds only in-frame ones; the method was immunoSEQ multiplex PCR. The table includes over 600,000 clones, about an eighth detected once. The sample taken for sequencing was naive CD4+ T cells from blood. These receptors were obtained from a young man with type 1 diabetes. The CDR3 runs from the conserved cysteine through the conserved F or W. The D gene is left open where the match is weak.

len | j_gene | d_gene | v_gene | CDR3aa
13 | TRBJ1-4 | NA | TRBV29-1 | CSAQKLGDEKLFF
16 | TRBJ1-2 | TRBD1 | TRBV6-5 | CASSYSSGQGNYGYTF
14 | TRBJ1-6 | NA | TRBV10-3 | CAISGGPSNSPLHF
14 | TRBJ1-2 | NA | TRBV2 | CASSEVGYNYGYTF
16 | TRBJ2-1 | NA | TRBV29-1 | CSVEGGKSLQSNEQFF
15 | TRBJ2-7 | TRBD1 | TRBV9 | CASSARDRDGREQYF
14 | TRBJ2-7 | NA | TRBV7-9 | CASSFYSGEDEQYF
13 | TRBJ1-3 | NA | TRBV29-1 | CSVAGEPGNTIYF
14 | TRBJ1-2 | TRBD1 | TRBV7-2 | CASSPRDRGNGYTF
14 | TRBJ2-5 | NA | TRBV29-1 | CSVRRTALQETQYF
17 | TRBJ2-7 | TRBD2 | TRBV7-9 | CASSPGLAVPGRYEQYF
12 | TRBJ2-3 | TRBD2 | TRBV2 | CAGSGGPDTQYF
14 | TRBJ2-4 | NA | TRBV2 | CASSFTETKNIQYF
15 | TRBJ2-1 | NA | TRBV7-2 | CASSAQDSYYNEQFF
15 | TRBJ2-1 | NA | TRBV5-6 | CASSFSGLPYNEQFF
17 | TRBJ2-1 | NA | TRBV5-1 | CASSPRRRGQTNNEQFF
15 | TRBJ1-2 | TRBD1 | TRBV19 | CASRLAGTESYGYTF
15 | TRBJ1-3 | NA | TRBV6-5 | CASSYSRGTGNTIYF
16 | TRBJ2-1 | NA | TRBV4-3 | CASSQGSGAGYNEQFF
16 | TRBJ1-2 | NA | TRBV13 | CASSLEGADLVYGYTF
15 | TRBJ2-7 | NA | TRBV4-2 | CASSQADPGTYEQYF
15 | TRBJ2-1 | TRBD2 | TRBV7-2 | CASSSGTSGYNEQFF
16 | TRBJ2-2 | TRBD1 | TRBV19 | CASSSRQGVTTGELFF
15 | TRBJ2-1 | NA | TRBV9 | CASSDVGSKYNEQFF
12 | TRBJ1-2 | TRBD1 | TRBV5-6 | CASSLVTGTYTF
11 | TRBJ2-5 | NA | TRBV7-2 | CASSFRETQYF
17 | TRBJ2-1 | NA | TRBV5-1 | CASSSQVMGSSYNEQFF
16 | TRBJ2-4 | NA | TRBV18 | CASSRETRGRKNIQYF
14 | TRBJ1-1 | NA | TRBV4-3 | CASSQDPAGNRAFF
18 | TRBJ1-6 | TRBD1 | TRBV27 | CASSFGPGQGHKNSPLHF
13 | TRBJ2-3 | NA | TRBV5-6 | CASSLEGTDTQYF
19 | TRBJ1-3 | TRBD1 | TRBV9 | CASSEPGGEEVHSGNTIYF
12 | TRBJ2-1 | NA | TRBV7-9 | CASSLLLNEQFF
17 | TRBJ1-2 | TRBD1 | TRBV28 | CASSPGTGAEGLGGYTF
15 | TRBJ1-5 | NA | TRBV4-2 | CASSPAGRSNQPQHF
13 | TRBJ1-2 | NA | TRBV11-3 | CASSFELRLGYTF
12 | TRBJ2-7 | NA | TRBV11-2 | CASSLQQYEQYF
14 | TRBJ1-2 | TRBD1 | TRBV28 | CASSQDRPSYGYTF
17 | TRBJ1-6 | NA | TRBV4-3 | CASSQDHMSSYNSPLHF
16 | TRBJ2-1 | NA | TRBV9 | CASSPRSVSSYNEQFF
13 | TRBJ1-2 | NA | TRBV19 | CASSQGWNYGYTF
16 | TRBJ2-2 | NA | TRBV21-1 | CASSKISAGYFGELFF
14 | TRBJ2-5 | NA | TRBV5-4 | CASSLGGYQETQYF
13 | TRBJ1-4 | NA | TRBV29-1 | CSVVGAKNEKLFF
12 | TRBJ1-4 | NA | TRBV18 | CASSPDNEKLFF
14 | TRBJ2-5 | NA | TRBV7-7 | CASSFGQGAETQYF
14 | TRBJ2-7 | NA | TRBV4-3 | CASSPRVAEGEQYF
13 | TRBJ1-5 | NA | TRBV6-5 | CASRTATNQPQHF
14 | TRBJ2-3 | NA | TRBV19 | CASSIGLRTDTQYF
16 | TRBJ2-3 | NA | TRBV12-5 | CASGPSLADSTDTQYF
14 | TRBJ1-4 | NA | TRBV6-5 | CASSNQGIDEKLFF
12 | TRBJ1-2 | TRBD1 | TRBV14 | CASSFHTGGSTF
14 | TRBJ1-1 | TRBD1 | TRBV11-1 | CASSLAQGATEAFF
16 | TRBJ2-5 | TRBD2 | TRBV4-3 | CASSQDGGEPQETQYF
15 | TRBJ2-7 | NA | TRBV7-3 | CASSSPIRDSYEQYF
15 | TRBJ1-5 | NA | TRBV30 | CAWSEGAYSNQPQHF
14 | TRBJ1-6 | TRBD1 | TRBV7-2 | CASSLRQGNSPLHF
17 | TRBJ2-3 | NA | TRBV1 | CTSSAGTSGGATDTQYF
14 | TRBJ1-6 | NA | TRBV7-9 | CASRAGSNFSPLHF